These T cell receptor beta chains were read from a single sample in a study of memory CD4+ T cells and cytomegalovirus serostatus. Sequenced by immunoSEQ multiplex PCR; TCRdb stores in-frame clones only, minus some. This repertoire shows some 46,000 clones, roughly 83% found once; its top ten account for 0.95% to 1.2%. Source material: memory CD4+ T cells from blood. Source of these receptors: an adult in good health and CMV-seronegative. The CDR3 runs from the conserved cysteine through the conserved F or W. The D gene is left open where the match is weak. Where a row states a size, it is once, few, many or the class of an expanded clone; other rows omit it.

j_call: TRBJ2-7; v_call: TRBV5-1; clone_size: NA; d_call: TRBD1; cdr3_aa: CASRPRQGAYEQYF; cdr3_nt: TGCGCCAGCAGGCCGCGACAGGGGGCCTACGAGCAGTACTTC
j_call: TRBJ2-7; v_call: TRBV2; clone_size: NA; d_call: NA; cdr3_aa: CASSEESWAETYEQYF; cdr3_nt: TGTGCCAGCAGTGAAGAATCCTGGGCGGAAACCTACGAGCAGTACTTC
j_call: TRBJ2-3; v_call: TRBV9; clone_size: NA; d_call: NA; cdr3_aa: CASSVGDTQYF; cdr3_nt: TGTGCCAGCAGCGTAGGGGATACGCAGTATTTT
j_call: TRBJ1-1; v_call: TRBV4-1; clone_size: NA; d_call: TRBD1; cdr3_aa: CASSQLWDRGRGNTEAFF; cdr3_nt: TGCGCCAGCAGCCAATTGTGGGACAGGGGCAGAGGGAACACTGAAGCTTTCTTT
j_call: TRBJ2-6; v_call: TRBV7-9; clone_size: NA; d_call: NA; cdr3_aa: CASRRGPFSSGANVLTF; cdr3_nt: TGTGCCAGCAGAAGGGGTCCTTTCTCATCTGGGGCCAACGTCCTGACTTTC
j_call: TRBJ2-1; v_call: TRBV30; clone_size: NA; d_call: TRBD2; cdr3_aa: CAWSGTSSYNEQFF; cdr3_nt: TGTGCCTGGAGTGGGACTAGCTCCTACAATGAGCAGTTCTTC
j_call: TRBJ2-1; v_call: TRBV9; clone_size: NA; d_call: NA; cdr3_aa: CASSALPGLTNNEQFF; cdr3_nt: TGTGCCAGCAGCGCACTACCGGGACTGACTAACAATGAGCAGTTCTTC
j_call: TRBJ2-2; v_call: TRBV25-1; clone_size: few; d_call: TRBD1; cdr3_aa: CASMGTGGLGELFF; cdr3_nt: TGTGCCAGCATGGGGACAGGGGGCCTCGGGGAGCTGTTTTTT
j_call: TRBJ1-1; v_call: TRBV6-5; clone_size: few; d_call: NA; cdr3_aa: CASSYSSFLNTEAFF; cdr3_nt: TGTGCCAGCAGTTACTCCAGTTTTTTGAACACTGAAGCTTTCTTT
j_call: TRBJ1-2; v_call: TRBV19; clone_size: NA; d_call: NA; cdr3_aa: CASRLGTTYGYTF; cdr3_nt: TGTGCCAGTAGACTCGGGACCACGTATGGCTACACCTTC
j_call: TRBJ2-7; v_call: TRBV2; clone_size: NA; d_call: NA; cdr3_aa: CASTHPRGSYEQYF; cdr3_nt: TGTGCCAGCACCCACCCACGAGGCTCCTACGAGCAGTACTTC
j_call: TRBJ1-1; v_call: TRBV5-6; clone_size: once; d_call: NA; cdr3_aa: CASSRGTMNTEAFF; cdr3_nt: TGTGCCAGCAGCCGTGGCACTATGAACACTGAAGCTTTCTTT
j_call: TRBJ2-3; v_call: TRBV5-1; clone_size: NA; d_call: TRBD1; cdr3_aa: CASSGQGEIDTQYF; cdr3_nt: TGCGCCAGTTCGGGACAGGGGGAGATAGATACGCAGTATTTT
j_call: TRBJ2-5; v_call: TRBV5-1; clone_size: once; d_call: TRBD1; cdr3_aa: CASSSQGAETQYF; cdr3_nt: TGCGCCAGCAGCTCTCAGGGGGCCGAGACCCAGTACTTC
j_call: TRBJ2-3; v_call: TRBV5-1; clone_size: NA; d_call: NA; cdr3_aa: CASSPNTDTQYF; cdr3_nt: TGCGCCAGCAGCCCTAACACAGATACGCAGTATTTT
j_call: TRBJ1-5; v_call: TRBV6-6; clone_size: NA; d_call: NA; cdr3_aa: CATRGGSNQPQHF; cdr3_nt: TGTGCCACAAGGGGGGGTAGCAATCAGCCCCAGCATTTT
j_call: TRBJ2-7; v_call: TRBV28; clone_size: NA; d_call: NA; cdr3_aa: CARRITGNEQYF; cdr3_nt: TGTGCCAGGAGAATTACAGGGAACGAGCAGTACTTC
j_call: TRBJ2-1; v_call: TRBV27; clone_size: NA; d_call: TRBD2; cdr3_aa: CASSWGLAGDQSGNEQFF; cdr3_nt: TGTGCCAGCAGTTGGGGACTAGCGGGAGACCAAAGTGGCAATGAGCAGTTCTTC
j_call: TRBJ2-1; v_call: TRBV5-4; clone_size: NA; d_call: NA; cdr3_aa: CASSLDGDSYNEQFF; cdr3_nt: TGTGCCAGCAGCTTGGATGGGGATTCCTACAATGAGCAGTTCTTC
j_call: TRBJ2-3; v_call: TRBV29-1; clone_size: NA; d_call: TRBD2; cdr3_aa: CSVGLGESTDTQYF; cdr3_nt: TGCAGCGTCGGACTAGGGGAAAGCACAGATACGCAGTATTTT
j_call: TRBJ2-7; v_call: TRBV2; clone_size: NA; d_call: TRBD1; cdr3_aa: CASSADGTGGLEQYF; cdr3_nt: TGTGCCAGCAGTGCCGATGGGACAGGGGGCTTAGAGCAGTACTTC
j_call: TRBJ1-4; v_call: TRBV6-5; clone_size: once; d_call: NA; cdr3_aa: CASSPQGREKLFF; cdr3_nt: TGTGCCAGCAGCCCTCAGGGTCGTGAAAAACTGTTTTTT
j_call: TRBJ2-3; v_call: TRBV6-1; clone_size: few; d_call: NA; cdr3_aa: CASSRTVLFDTQYF; cdr3_nt: TGTGCCAGCAGCCGGACGGTCCTCTTCGATACGCAGTATTTT
j_call: TRBJ2-7; v_call: TRBV7-2; clone_size: NA; d_call: TRBD2; cdr3_aa: CASSLVAGIYEQYF; cdr3_nt: TGTGCCAGCAGCCTAGTAGCGGGGATCTACGAGCAGTACTTC
j_call: TRBJ2-1; v_call: TRBV2; clone_size: NA; d_call: NA; cdr3_aa: CASSAGATYNEQFF; cdr3_nt: TGTGCCAGCAGCGCAGGGGCCACTTACAATGAGCAGTTCTTC
j_call: TRBJ2-2; v_call: TRBV18; clone_size: NA; d_call: TRBD1; cdr3_aa: CASSPGTGETGELFF; cdr3_nt: TGTGCCAGCTCACCCGGGACAGGGGAAACCGGGGAGCTGTTTTTT
j_call: TRBJ2-2; v_call: TRBV5-4; clone_size: NA; d_call: TRBD1; cdr3_aa: CASTIKGARTGELFF; cdr3_nt: TGTGCCAGTACTATTAAGGGGGCGAGGACCGGGGAGCTGTTTTTT
j_call: TRBJ1-2; v_call: TRBV6-5; clone_size: NA; d_call: TRBD1; cdr3_aa: CASRPGQGAGGYTF; cdr3_nt: TGTGCCAGCAGGCCGGGACAGGGGGCTGGAGGCTACACCTTC
j_call: TRBJ2-1; v_call: TRBV2; clone_size: NA; d_call: TRBD1; cdr3_aa: CASKGAGYNEQFF; cdr3_nt: TGTGCCAGCAAGGGGGCGGGTTATAATGAGCAGTTCTTC
j_call: TRBJ1-4; v_call: TRBV5-8; clone_size: NA; d_call: TRBD1; cdr3_aa: CASSTGQGLNEKLFF; cdr3_nt: TGTGCCAGCAGCACGGGACAGGGGCTAAATGAAAAACTGTTTTTT
j_call: TRBJ2-5; v_call: TRBV5-6; clone_size: NA; d_call: TRBD2; cdr3_aa: CASSLGTSGRGETQYF; cdr3_nt: TGTGCCAGCAGCTTGGGGACTAGCGGGAGAGGAGAGACCCAGTACTTC
j_call: TRBJ1-3; v_call: TRBV2; clone_size: NA; d_call: TRBD1; cdr3_aa: CASRDRGSGNTIYF; cdr3_nt: TGTGCCAGCAGGGACAGGGGCTCTGGAAACACCATATATTTT
j_call: TRBJ2-2; v_call: TRBV10-3; clone_size: NA; d_call: TRBD1; cdr3_aa: CAIRAQGNTGELFF; cdr3_nt: TGTGCCATCAGGGCACAGGGGAATACCGGGGAGCTGTTTTTT
j_call: TRBJ2-2; v_call: TRBV2; clone_size: NA; d_call: NA; cdr3_aa: CASSLTGAGTGELFF; cdr3_nt: TGTGCCAGCAGTCTTACGGGAGCGGGCACCGGGGAGCTGTTTTTT
j_call: TRBJ1-5; v_call: TRBV2; clone_size: NA; d_call: NA; cdr3_aa: CASNKDSNQPQHF; cdr3_nt: TGTGCCAGCAATAAGGATAGCAATCAGCCCCAGCATTTT
j_call: TRBJ2-1; v_call: TRBV15; clone_size: NA; d_call: NA; cdr3_aa: CATSRDFGDWGSAEQFF; cdr3_nt: TGTGCCACCAGCAGAGATTTTGGGGATTGGGGATCGGCTGAGCAGTTCTTC
j_call: TRBJ2-1; v_call: TRBV14; clone_size: few; d_call: NA; cdr3_aa: CASSQARGVGVPFF; cdr3_nt: TGTGCCAGCAGCCAAGCCAGGGGAGTAGGGGTCCCGTTCTTC
j_call: TRBJ2-7; v_call: TRBV6-1; clone_size: NA; d_call: TRBD2; cdr3_aa: CASSARQEGTSGSYEQYF; cdr3_nt: TGTGCCAGCAGTGCAAGACAGGAAGGGACTAGCGGGAGCTACGAGCAGTACTTC
j_call: TRBJ2-7; v_call: TRBV7-2; clone_size: NA; d_call: NA; cdr3_aa: CASSPEPGARYEQYF; cdr3_nt: TGTGCCAGCAGCCCAGAACCGGGGGCGAGATACGAGCAGTACTTC
j_call: TRBJ1-2; v_call: TRBV25-1; clone_size: NA; d_call: NA; cdr3_aa: CASSEVGDDGYTF; cdr3_nt: TGTGCCAGCAGTGAGGTCGGGGATGACGGCTACACCTTC
j_call: TRBJ2-1; v_call: TRBV18; clone_size: NA; d_call: NA; cdr3_aa: CASTTDSAAGQFF; cdr3_nt: TGTGCCAGCACTACGGACTCCGCCGCCGGGCAGTTCTTC
j_call: TRBJ2-1; v_call: TRBV7-2; clone_size: NA; d_call: NA; cdr3_aa: CASSGGRQGNEQFF; cdr3_nt: TGTGCCAGCAGCGGGGGCCGCCAAGGGAATGAGCAGTTCTTC